The 27 T cell receptor beta chains listed next were all sequenced from one sample in a study of T-cell reconstitution after alpha-beta-depleted transplantation in children. The TCRbeta library incorporated unique molecular identifiers. TCRdb called the PCR reads again in MiXCR, with one record for every CDR3 protein. The data hold some 81,000 distinct CDR3 sequences, with around an eighth observed a single time. The source material was PBMCs, mostly from graft donor cells, sampled 180 days after TCRalphabeta/CD19-depleted stem cell transplant. The receptors were sampled from a male patient between 2 and 9 years old who had a stem cell transplant for acute lymphoblastic leukemia, so the T cells may come from the graft donor.

The sample holds a few counts of this clonotype. This rearrangement joins TRBV28 to TRBJ1-1; D not certain. This CDR3 has 14 amino acids. CDR1 and CDR2 (germline): MDHEN, SYDVKM. V lost 5 bases to trimming and J lost 6 bases, with 16 bases between them. The CDR3 DNA reads as TGTGCCAGCAGTCCCCCGTGGGAGGCAGCTGAAGCTTTCTTT. Translated: CASSPPWEAAEAFF.

The rearrangement links TRBV18 to TRBJ2-3; D gene ambiguous. The CDR3 length is 14 residues. V dropped 0 bases and J dropped 10 bases, with 14 bases sitting between them. The germline CDR1 and CDR2 sequences are KGHSH and LQKENI. The CDR3 DNA follows: TGTGCCAGCTCACCACCGGTGGAGCGCCAGGCGCAGTATTTT. This codes for CASSPPVERQAQYF.

This clonotype was observed many times. V is TRBV10-3 and J is TRBJ2-2; TRBD2 agrees at 11 bases. Germline CDR1 reads ENHRY; CDR2 reads SYGVKD. V shed 7 bases, J shed 5 bases, and the junction held 6 bases outside the gene matches. The CDR3 is made up of 15 amino acids. The CDR3, as DNA: TGTGCCATCAAGATCGGACTAGCGGGTACCGGGGAGCTGTTTTTT. This translates into CAIKIGLAGTGELFF.

Remarks on this clonotype: Since a much larger clone is just one base distant, this may be a read error. The chain combines TRBV20-1 with TRBJ2-3, with 10 bases identical to TRBD2. Germline-derived CDR1 and CDR2 are DFQATT and SNEGSKA (reference sequence). The CDR3 totals 18 residues. The CDR3 DNA follows: TGCAGTACTAGAGATCCTAAGGGTAGCGGGGGGCGGGGAGATACGCAGTATTTT. Its protein product is CSTRDPKGSGGRGDTQYF.

This clonotype was seen ten or more times. This chain joins TRBV10-3 and TRBJ2-7, with TRBD1 matching over 10 bases. There are 16 residues in the CDR3. The trim removed 6 bases at V and 3 bases at J, leaving 11 bases unmatched. Germline CDR1 is ENHRY and CDR2 is SYGVKD. The CDR3 DNA sequence: TGTGCCATCAGGAATGACAGGGGGCCCGCCGGCTACGAGCAGTACTTC. This sequence encodes CAIRNDRGPAGYEQYF.

This clonotype was detected only a few times. This chain connects TRBV7-2 to TRBJ2-7; D possibly corresponds to TRBD1 (5 bases). Trimming removed 8 bases from V and 5 bases from J, with 19 bases in between. The length of the CDR3 is 14 residues. Germline V gene lookup returns CDR1 SGHTA and CDR2 FQGNSA. The CDR3, as DNA: TGTGCCAGCCTTAAACTCAAGGGGCTACACGAGCAGTACTTC. It encodes CASLKLKGLHEQYF.

The rearrangement uses TRBV16 and TRBJ2-1; 12 nucleotides line up with TRBD2. Germline-derived CDR1 and CDR2 are KGHSY and FQNENV. This CDR3 is 17 amino acids long. Trimming cost V 2 bases and J 4 bases; bases outside gene matches: 6. In DNA, the CDR3 is TGTGCCAGCAGCCAACAACTAGCGGGAGGTAGATACAATGAGCAGTTCTTC. Translation: CASSQQLAGGRYNEQFF.

This clonotype came up a few times. The J gene is TRBJ2-7, the V gene TRBV2, with 10 bases fitting TRBD2. Germline values: CDR1 SNHLY, CDR2 FYNNEI. The CDR3 loop spans 10 amino acids. Trimming at V came to 7 bases and at J to 11 bases, leaving 2 bases not matched to a gene. CDR3 sequence (DNA): TGTGCCAGCAAGGGGACTAGCGAGTACTTC. Amino acid sequence: CASKGTSEYF.

This clonotype has at least ten counts. The rearrangement uses TRBV3-1 and TRBJ2-7; no reliable D call. The V end lost 6 bases, the J end lost 2 bases, and 11 bases lay between the germline ends. The CDR3 spans 13 residues. The germline V gene encodes CDR1 LGHDT and CDR2 YNNKEL (reference sequence). CDR3 nucleotides: TGTGCCAGCAGTTCGATAATTCCCTACGAGCAGTACTTC. Encoded protein: CASSSIIPYEQYF.

The table lists this clonotype with many counts. This chain links TRBV12-3 or TRBV12-4 with TRBJ1-5; D is undetermined. The CDR3 has 13 residues. V dropped 2 bases and J dropped 4 bases, with 6 bases sitting between them. The CDR3 DNA reads TGTGCCAGCAGTTTAAGGCCTAATCAGCCCCAGCATTTT. Its translation: CASSLRPNQPQHF.

The rearrangement uses TRBV5-1 and TRBJ2-5; 10 nucleotides match TRBD2. Germline V gene lookup returns CDR1 SGHRS and CDR2 YFSETQ. The CDR3 is 17 amino acids. The junction had 13 bases not matched to a gene; V was cut back by 4 bases and J by 4 bases. The CDR3 loop is CASSIPPSGGGGETQYF. DNA of the CDR3: TGCGCCAGCAGCATTCCCCCTAGCGGGGGCGGGGGAGAGACCCAGTACTTC.

By share of the sample, this clonotype is medium-sized. The CDR3 sequence is CASSLQGQGYTF. Written as DNA, the CDR3 is TGTGCCAGCAGCTTGCAGGGGCAAGGCTACACCTTC. The J gene is TRBJ1-2, the V gene TRBV13; maybe TRBD1 (6 bases). V was cut by 3 bases and J by 8 bases, with 10 bases left in between. Per the germline V gene, CDR1 is PRHDT and CDR2 is FYEKMQ (reference sequence). This CDR3 is built from 12 residues.

A few counts support this clonotype. This sequence joins TRBV5-1 and TRBJ2-2; perhaps TRBD1 as D (5 bases). V was pared by 2 bases and J by 0 bases, with 8 bases between. The CDR3 runs to 15 residues. CDR1 and CDR2 from the germline V gene are SGHRS and YFSETQ. CDR3 nucleotides: TGCGCCAGCAGCTTCAGGGCCGCGAACACCGGGGAGCTGTTTTTT. It codes for CASSFRAANTGELFF.

The chain recombines TRBV28 with TRBJ2-7, with D perhaps TRBD1 (7 bases). CDR3 length: 15 residues. The V and J ends lost 5 bases and 7 bases respectively, with 21 bases between them. CDR1 and CDR2 from the germline V gene are MDHEN and SYDVKM. The CDR3 region is CASSMLDREASEQYF. The DNA for the CDR3 is TGTGCCAGCAGTATGCTCGACAGGGAGGCTAGTGAGCAGTACTTC.

The V call is TRBV5-4, the J call TRBJ1-6, with D perhaps TRBD1 (5 bases). Deletions cut 7 bases from V and 9 bases from J, with 17 bases between. CDR3 length equals 14 residues. Per the germline V gene, CDR1 is SGHNT and CDR2 is YYREEE (reference sequence). CDR3 region: CASQLGQLGSPLHF. The CDR3 nucleotides read TGTGCCAGCCAGCTCGGACAACTGGGTTCACCCCTCCACTTT.

There are many counts of this clonotype. The rearrangement uses TRBV7-2 and TRBJ1-6; D not resolved. V was cut by 1 base and J by 6 bases, with 7 bases left in between. Germline assignment: CDR1 SGHTA and CDR2 FQGNSA. The CDR3 length is 14 residues. CDR3 sequence (DNA): TGTGCCAGCAGCTTAGGGAGTTTTAATTCACCCCTCCACTTT. Its protein is CASSLGSFNSPLHF.

The rearrangement joins TRBV11-2 to TRBJ1-1; tentative D call: TRBD1 (6 bases). The CDR3 runs 14 residues. Germline loops: CDR1 SGHAT, CDR2 FQNNGV. V was cut by 0 bases and J by 9 bases, with 14 bases left in between. The CDR3 DNA is TGTGCCAGCAGCTTAGATCTGGCCAGGGGACAAGCTTTCTTT. Amino acid sequence: CASSLDLARGQAFF.

This clonotype was observed a handful of times. The rearrangement joins TRBV12-3 or TRBV12-4 to TRBJ1-1; tentative D call: TRBD1 (6 bases). This CDR3 has 13 amino acids. Trimming cost V 1 base and J 10 bases, with 13 bases left between them. CDR3 sequence reads: CASSLEKGGRAFF. CDR3 DNA sequence: TGTGCCAGCAGTTTAGAAAAGGGGGGCAGAGCTTTCTTT.

The chain has TRBV12-3 or TRBV12-4 and TRBJ2-7; D uncertain. CDR3 length: 13 amino acids. V lost 5 bases, J lost 6 bases, and 14 bases lay in between. The CDR3 nucleotides read TGTGCCAGCAGTAGGACGGTTTCGGGCGAGCAGTACTTC. Protein product: CASSRTVSGEQYF.

This clonotype was seen only a few times. In DNA, the CDR3 is TGCAGCGTTGCTCGGCACATGAACACTGAAGCTTTCTTT. It encodes CSVARHMNTEAFF. The chain couples TRBV29-1 to TRBJ1-1; no clear D gene. V was trimmed by 4 bases and J by 0 bases, leaving 9 bases between them. Germline-derived CDR1 and CDR2 are SQVTM and ANQGSEA. This CDR3 has 13 residues.

The table lists this clonotype with a few counts. This CDR3 reads CASSAGLALQETQYF. In DNA form, the CDR3 reads TGTGCCAGCAGCGCGGGACTAGCCCTACAAGAGACCCAGTACTTC. This chain connects TRBV9 to TRBJ2-5; 9 bases match TRBD2. CDR3 size: 15 residues. Germline V CDR1 and CDR2: SGDLS, YYNGEE. V was clipped by 3 bases and J by 2 bases; unmatched bases: 5.

This clonotype was observed at least ten times. This sequence joins TRBV6-5 and TRBJ1-1; possible D gene TRBD1, 5 bases. The V and J ends lost 0 bases and 4 bases respectively, with 12 bases between them. Germline V gives CDR1 MNHEY, CDR2 SVGAGI. The length of the CDR3 is 15 residues. CDR3 nucleotides: TGTGCCAGCAGTTACTCGACGAGGGGAGCCACTGAAGCTTTCTTT. Its protein is CASSYSTRGATEAFF.

This clonotype has just a few counts. V gene TRBV3-1 combines with J gene TRBJ2-5; 9 nucleotides agree with TRBD2. Germline CDR1 reads LGHDT; CDR2 reads YNNKEL (reference sequence). Trimming took 0 bases from V and 0 from J; bases not matched to a gene: 20. The CDR3 consists of 22 residues. CDR3 DNA: TGTGCCAGCAGCCAAGAATTTAAAGGGATTCCGATAGCGGGGGAGCACCAAGAGACCCAGTACTTC. Encoded protein: CASSQEFKGIPIAGEHQETQYF.

The V and J genes are TRBV27 and TRBJ2-7, with D perhaps matching TRBD2 (6 bases). Germline CDR1 and CDR2: MNHEY and SMNVEV (reference sequence). Trimming shortened V by 3 bases and J by 5 bases, and 11 bases separated the two germline ends. The CDR3 sequence is 13 residues long. This chain's CDR3 is CASSLEGRNEQYF. The CDR3 DNA reads TGTGCCAGCAGTTTGGAGGGGAGGAACGAGCAGTACTTC.

Only a few counts were recorded for this clonotype. The V and J genes are TRBV7-3 and TRBJ2-1; 10 nucleotides agree with TRBD2. The germline V gene encodes CDR1 SGHTA and CDR2 FQGTGA. There are 15 residues in the CDR3. Losses at the gene ends were 3 bases for V and 6 bases for J; bases not matched to a gene: 5. The DNA for the CDR3 is TGTGCCAGCAGCTTGTTAGCGGGAGGATTCAATGAGCAGTTCTTC. Translated: CASSLLAGGFNEQFF.

This chain joins TRBV24-1 and TRBJ1-2; D remains ambiguous. CDR1 is KGHDR, CDR2 SFDVKD, per germline. This CDR3 spans 11 amino acids. V was cut by 6 bases and J by 8 bases, with 9 bases left in between. CDR3 region: CATSFREGYTF. In DNA, the CDR3 is TGTGCCACCAGTTTTCGGGAAGGCTACACCTTC.

This clonotype has only a few counts. V and J are TRBV2 and TRBJ2-7; 10 bases align to TRBD1. Per germline, CDR1 SNHLY and CDR2 FYNNEI. This CDR3 comprises 14 residues. V dropped 6 bases and J dropped 3; count of bases not matched to a gene: 5. The CDR3: CASSRDRGNYEQYF. CDR3 DNA sequence: TGTGCCAGCAGCCGGGACAGGGGAAACTACGAGCAGTACTTC. Full variable domain (missing parts from reference TRBV2 and TRBJ2-7): EPEVTQTPSHQVTQMGQEVILRCVPISNHLYFYWYRQILGQKVEFLVSFYNNEISEKSEIFDDQFSVERPDGSNFTLKIRSTKLEDSAMYFCASSRDRGNYEQYFGPGTRLTVT.